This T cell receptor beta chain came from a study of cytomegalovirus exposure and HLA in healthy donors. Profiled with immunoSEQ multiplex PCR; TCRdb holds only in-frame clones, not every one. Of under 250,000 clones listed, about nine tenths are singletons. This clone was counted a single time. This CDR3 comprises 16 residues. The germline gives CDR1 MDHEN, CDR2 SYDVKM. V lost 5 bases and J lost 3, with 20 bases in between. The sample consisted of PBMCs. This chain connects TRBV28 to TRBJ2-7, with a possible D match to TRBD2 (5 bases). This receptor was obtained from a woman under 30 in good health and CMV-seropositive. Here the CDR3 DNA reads TGTGCCAGCAGTCTAGTCCCTGGAAGCGGTGACTACGAGCAGTACTTC. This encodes CASSLVPGSGDYEQYF.